The rows below give T cell receptor beta chains drawn from one sample of a study of long-term antiretroviral therapy in people with HIV. Only in-frame clones appear in the TCRdb table, and some are missing; sequencing was by immunoSEQ multiplex PCR. The data contain 30,000 to 35,000 clones, more than 60% of them singletons. The material sequenced was unsorted PBMCs, taken 3.1 years after starting antiretroviral therapy. These receptors were taken from a woman between 45 and 65 years old with HIV. The CDR3 runs from the conserved cysteine through the conserved F or W. A D gene is named only where the DNA matches it firmly. The size field is filled for only some rows; it gives once, few, many or a size class.

d_gene: TRBD2; v_gene: TRBV9; j_gene: TRBJ2-1; len: 15; abundance: once; CDR3aa: CASSVDASGGNEQFF; CDR3nt: TGTGCCAGCAGCGTAGACGCTAGCGGGGGGAATGAGCAGTTCTTC
d_gene: NA; v_gene: TRBV7-2; j_gene: TRBJ1-4; len: 14; abundance: NA; CDR3aa: CASSLAGGGEKLFF; CDR3nt: TGTGCCAGCAGCTTAGCAGGGGGGGGTGAAAAACTGTTTTTT
d_gene: NA; v_gene: TRBV6-1; j_gene: TRBJ1-5; len: 14; abundance: few; CDR3aa: CASSVERRDQPQHF; CDR3nt: TGTGCCAGCAGTGTCGAACGTCGGGATCAGCCCCAGCATTTT
d_gene: NA; v_gene: TRBV9; j_gene: TRBJ1-3; len: 16; abundance: NA; CDR3aa: CASSVDVSGVGNTIYF; CDR3nt: TGTGCCAGCAGCGTAGACGTTTCAGGGGTGGGAAACACCATATATTTT
d_gene: NA; v_gene: TRBV7-3; j_gene: TRBJ2-2; len: 15; abundance: NA; CDR3aa: CASSLAGTNTGELFF; CDR3nt: TGTGCCAGCAGCTTAGCGGGGACGAACACCGGGGAGCTGTTTTTT
d_gene: NA; v_gene: TRBV5-1; j_gene: TRBJ1-1; len: 12; abundance: NA; CDR3aa: CASSLAGDEAFF; CDR3nt: TGCGCCAGCAGCTTGGCAGGGGATGAAGCTTTCTTT
d_gene: NA; v_gene: TRBV5-1; j_gene: TRBJ1-1; len: 13; abundance: NA; CDR3aa: CASSLARDTEAFF; CDR3nt: TGCGCCAGCAGCTTGGCCAGGGACACTGAAGCTTTCTTT
d_gene: NA; v_gene: TRBV5-8; j_gene: TRBJ2-2; len: 15; abundance: NA; CDR3aa: CASSLVAENTGELFF; CDR3nt: TGTGCCAGCAGCTTGGTAGCCGAGAACACCGGGGAGCTGTTTTTT
d_gene: NA; v_gene: TRBV7-2; j_gene: TRBJ2-3; len: 13; abundance: NA; CDR3aa: CASSGILTDTQYF; CDR3nt: TGTGCCAGCTCGGGTATTCTCACAGATACGCAGTATTTT
d_gene: NA; v_gene: TRBV10-1; j_gene: TRBJ1-2; len: 14; abundance: once; CDR3aa: CASSDSQGFRGYTF; CDR3nt: TGCGCCAGCAGCGACTCACAGGGATTTCGGGGCTACACCTTC
d_gene: TRBD1; v_gene: TRBV5-1; j_gene: TRBJ2-1; len: 14; abundance: NA; CDR3aa: CASSSDRGGNEQFF; CDR3nt: TGCGCCAGCAGCTCCGACAGGGGGGGCAATGAGCAGTTCTTC
d_gene: NA; v_gene: TRBV6-1; j_gene: TRBJ1-2; len: 11; abundance: NA; CDR3aa: CASSENYGYTF; CDR3nt: TGTGCCAGCAGTGAAAACTATGGCTACACCTTC
d_gene: NA; v_gene: TRBV7-2; j_gene: TRBJ1-2; len: 13; abundance: NA; CDR3aa: CASSSEGSYGYTF; CDR3nt: TGTGCCAGCAGCTCAGAGGGTAGCTATGGCTACACCTTC
d_gene: TRBD2; v_gene: TRBV19; j_gene: TRBJ2-1; len: 15; abundance: NA; CDR3aa: CASSPRGGFYNEQFF; CDR3nt: TGTGCCAGTAGTCCGCGGGGGGGGTTCTACAATGAGCAGTTCTTC
d_gene: NA; v_gene: TRBV2; j_gene: TRBJ2-2; len: 15; abundance: NA; CDR3aa: CASSVQGGYTGELFF; CDR3nt: TGTGCCAGCAGTGTACAGGGCGGATACACCGGGGAGCTGTTTTTT
d_gene: NA; v_gene: TRBV6-1; j_gene: TRBJ1-2; len: 19; abundance: NA; CDR3aa: CASSEALRWEARANYGYTF; CDR3nt: TGTGCCAGCAGTGAAGCGCTCCGGTGGGAAGCCCGAGCTAACTATGGCTACACCTTC
d_gene: TRBD2; v_gene: TRBV11-1; j_gene: TRBJ2-2; len: 14; abundance: NA; CDR3aa: CASSTTSAQRELFF; CDR3nt: TGTGCCAGCAGCACCACTAGCGCCCAACGGGAGCTGTTTTTT
d_gene: NA; v_gene: TRBV5-4; j_gene: TRBJ2-5; len: 14; abundance: NA; CDR3aa: CASSLAGVQETQYF; CDR3nt: TGTGCCAGCAGCTTGGCGGGGGTGCAAGAGACCCAGTACTTC
d_gene: NA; v_gene: TRBV4-1; j_gene: TRBJ2-2; len: 15; abundance: NA; CDR3aa: CASSRLRPDTGELFF; CDR3nt: TGCGCCAGCAGCCGCCTGAGGCCGGACACCGGGGAGCTGTTTTTT
d_gene: TRBD1; v_gene: TRBV5-5; j_gene: TRBJ2-1; len: 15; abundance: NA; CDR3aa: CASSRGQGTYNEQFF; CDR3nt: TGTGCCAGCAGTAGGGGACAGGGGACCTACAATGAGCAGTTCTTC
d_gene: NA; v_gene: TRBV11-2; j_gene: TRBJ2-3; len: 14; abundance: NA; CDR3aa: CASSDIRDSDTQYF; CDR3nt: TGTGCCAGCAGCGATATCCGGGACTCAGATACGCAGTATTTT
d_gene: TRBD1; v_gene: TRBV11-3; j_gene: TRBJ2-1; len: 16; abundance: NA; CDR3aa: CASSLGRDRGYNEQFF; CDR3nt: TGTGCCAGCAGCTTAGGCCGGGACAGGGGCTACAATGAGCAGTTCTTC
d_gene: TRBD1; v_gene: TRBV2; j_gene: TRBJ2-2; len: 16; abundance: NA; CDR3aa: CASRRGTGASAGELFF; CDR3nt: TGTGCCAGCAGGCGAGGGACAGGGGCCTCCGCCGGGGAGCTGTTTTTT
d_gene: NA; v_gene: TRBV15; j_gene: TRBJ1-3; len: 17; abundance: few; CDR3aa: CATSRAWGQISGNTIYF; CDR3nt: TGTGCCACCAGCAGAGCCTGGGGACAAATCTCTGGAAACACCATATATTTT
d_gene: NA; v_gene: TRBV7-3; j_gene: TRBJ2-7; len: 14; abundance: few; CDR3aa: CASSPYGDTYEQYF; CDR3nt: TGTGCCAGCAGCCCTTACGGGGACACCTACGAGCAGTACTTC
d_gene: NA; v_gene: TRBV6-5; j_gene: TRBJ1-1; len: 14; abundance: NA; CDR3aa: CASSYLDLGAEAFF; CDR3nt: TGTGCCAGCAGTTACCTGGACCTGGGCGCTGAAGCTTTCTTT
d_gene: NA; v_gene: TRBV30; j_gene: TRBJ2-7; len: 14; abundance: NA; CDR3aa: CAWGFGDLNYEQYF; CDR3nt: TGTGCCTGGGGCTTCGGGGACCTAAACTACGAGCAGTACTTC
d_gene: NA; v_gene: TRBV28; j_gene: TRBJ2-1; len: 11; abundance: once; CDR3aa: CASRHNNEQFF; CDR3nt: TGTGCCAGCAGGCACAACAATGAGCAGTTCTTC
d_gene: TRBD1; v_gene: TRBV27; j_gene: TRBJ2-2; len: 17; abundance: NA; CDR3aa: CASSLDQGAPNTGELFF; CDR3nt: TGTGCCAGCAGTTTAGACCAGGGGGCGCCGAACACCGGGGAGCTGTTTTTT
d_gene: NA; v_gene: TRBV30; j_gene: TRBJ1-6; len: 12; abundance: NA; CDR3aa: CAWSAQAETLHF; CDR3nt: TGTGCCTGGAGCGCCCAGGCGGAGACCCTCCACTTT
d_gene: NA; v_gene: TRBV5-1; j_gene: TRBJ2-5; len: 12; abundance: NA; CDR3aa: CASSLGVETQYF; CDR3nt: TGCGCCAGCAGCTTGGGGGTAGAGACCCAGTACTTC
d_gene: TRBD2; v_gene: TRBV7-9; j_gene: TRBJ2-3; len: 17; abundance: NA; CDR3aa: CASSPRLAGGRTDTQYF; CDR3nt: TGTGCCAGCAGCCCAAGACTAGCGGGGGGGAGGACAGATACGCAGTATTTT
d_gene: TRBD2; v_gene: TRBV7-9; j_gene: TRBJ2-2; len: 17; abundance: NA; CDR3aa: CASSSLLAGGLTGELFF; CDR3nt: TGTGCCAGCAGCTCCCTACTAGCGGGGGGGCTCACCGGGGAGCTGTTTTTT